These 7 T cell receptor beta chains were all obtained from the same sample, sequenced in a study of monozygotic twins with cystic fibrosis. The protocol was immunoSEQ multiplex PCR, while the TCRdb copy is restricted to in-frame clones and leaves out a portion. The table lists roughly 11,000 clones, around 85% of them singletons. The material sequenced was blood. The receptors here all came from a man younger than 35 with cystic fibrosis.

The rearrangement uses TRBV30 and TRBJ2-7; TRBD1 matches 8 bases. This CDR3 spans 12 amino acids. After removal of 3 bases from V and 2 bases from J, the junction contained 0 bases not matched to a gene. Looked up from germline, CDR1 is GTSNPN and CDR2 is SVGIG (reference sequence). This chain's CDR3 is CAWRQGAYEQYF. CDR3 bases: TGTGCCTGGAGACAGGGGGCCTACGAGCAGTACTTC.

The chain links TRBV30 to TRBJ2-2; no clear D. The CDR3 is 12 residues long. CDR1 is GTSNPN, CDR2 SVGIG, per germline (reference sequence). Trimming pared 3 bases from V and 1 base from J, leaving 3 bases between. The CDR3 sequence: CAWSQNTGELFF. The CDR3 coding sequence is TGTGCCTGGAGCCAGAACACCGGGGAGCTGTTTTTT.

The chain carries TRBV6-1 and TRBJ2-3; TRBD1 matches 7 bases. Germline lookup yields CDR1 MNHNS and CDR2 SASEGT. CDR3 size: 14 residues. Trimming took 6 bases from V and 2 from J; bases not matched to a gene: 5. The DNA for the CDR3 is TGTGCCAGCAGCTTGGACAGGTACACAGATACGCAGTATTTT. Amino acids: CASSLDRYTDTQYF.

The rearrangement links TRBV30 to TRBJ1-4, with D possibly matching TRBD1 (5 bases). This CDR3 region has 15 residues. Between the trimmed V and J ends, which lost 0 bases and 5 bases, there was a span of 13 bases. CDR1 and CDR2 from the germline V gene are GTSNPN and SVGIG (reference sequence). The CDR3 region is CAWSVIGRVNEKLFF. The DNA of the CDR3 is TGTGCCTGGAGTGTAATAGGCAGGGTGAATGAAAAACTGTTTTTT. The variable domain in full, with the rest retrieved from reference TRBV30 and TRBJ1-4, is SQTIHQWPATLVQPVGSPLSLECTVEGTSNPNLYWYRQAAGRGLQLLFYSVGIGQISSEVPQNLSASRPQDRQFILSSKKLLLSDSGFYLCAWSVIGRVNEKLFFGSGTQLSVL.

V usage is TRBV7-9 and J usage is TRBJ2-5; perhaps TRBD1 as D (6 bases). Germline values: CDR1 SEHNR, CDR2 FQNEAQ (reference sequence). CDR3 length: 14 amino acids. V lost 2 bases, J lost 0 bases, and 7 bases lay in between. The CDR3 loop is CASSLRTDQETQYF. The DNA for the CDR3 is TGTGCCAGCAGCTTAAGGACAGACCAAGAGACCCAGTACTTC.

The rearrangement joins TRBV6-4 to TRBJ2-3; 9 bases are a match to TRBD2. The CDR3 contains 18 residues. V trimming: 6 bases; J trimming: 2 bases; junction bases outside the gene matches: 15. The germline V gene has CDR1 MRHNA and CDR2 SNTAGT. CDR3 coding DNA: TGTGCCAGCAGGCACCCTAGCGGGGCTCTCTCGGACACAGATACGCAGTATTTT. This codes for CASRHPSGALSDTDTQYF.

The chain uses TRBV28 and TRBJ1-4; tentatively, D is TRBD1 (5 bases). Germline V gene data show CDR1 as MDHEN and CDR2 as SYDVKM. Trimming took off 0 bases at V and 6 bases at J, with 11 bases between the two ends. The CDR3 is 15 residues long. For the CDR3, the DNA is TGTGCCAGCAGTTTATGGAGGGGATCCTATGAAAAACTGTTTTTT. It specifies CASSLWRGSYEKLFF.